This TCR beta chain was recorded in a study of Ad26.COV2.S vaccination and SARS-CoV-2 variants. Background on the study: Vaccine-arm donor from the placebo-controlled COV1001 Ad26.COV2.S trial. Ad26.COV2.S given intramuscularly, once or twice 56 days apart.

Assay: immunoSEQ multiplex PCR; the TCRdb copy retains only in-frame clones and omits some. The table has 400,000 to 500,000 clones, 70% to 90% seen once; the top ten hold about 4%. Trimming at V came to 5 bases and at J to 7 bases, leaving 11 bases not matched to a gene. The V gene's germline CDR1 is SGHTA and CDR2 FQGTGA. The CDR3 has 15 amino acids. Regarding the study as a whole: Substantial breadth was reportedly displayed by spike-specific CD8+ and CD4+ T cell responses after vaccination.

As to this clone: Its antigen is not known.

Noted treatment: about 20 received Ad26.COV2.S at low or high dose, single or two shots; 5 received placebo; per-sample allocation not given. Day 63 after the first injection of vaccine or placebo was the sampling time. Wuhan-strain spike was delivered by a replication-incompetent Ad26 vector. The source is a person between 18 and 65 years old who received the Ad26.COV2.S COVID-19 vaccine or a placebo. V gene TRBV7-3 combines with J gene TRBJ2-1; 7 nucleotides line up with TRBD2. This specimen was peripheral blood, taken in a trial of Ad26.COV2.S vaccine versus placebo. The CDR3, as DNA: TGTGCCAGCAGCCCCTCGGGGGGAATTAAGAATGAGCAGTTCTTC. It translates to CASSPSGGIKNEQFF.